The next 31 T cell receptor beta chains were all read from a single sample in a study of blood T cells in healthy people across ages. Next came a second PCR, run for about 6 to 12 cycles, which used a sample-barcoded 5' primer along with a J-beta primer mix. TCRdb processed the 5' RACE reads anew with MiXCR; each CDR3 protein has one entry. The sample lists about 1.1 million distinct CDR3 sequences, roughly two fifths seen once, with less than 15% in the top ten. The sequenced sample was blood. Every receptor here comes from a man in his late teens or twenties in good health.

This clonotype has more than one count but fewer than ten. The rearrangement links TRBV10-3 to TRBJ2-1; TRBD1 or TRBD2 may be the D gene (5 bases each). The CDR3 sequence is 12 residues long. The V and J ends lost 2 bases and 10 bases respectively, with 9 bases between them. The V gene's germline CDR1 is ENHRY and CDR2 SYGVKD. CDR3 sequence reads: CAISEEGPEQFF. The CDR3 DNA reads TGTGCCATCAGTGAGGAGGGGCCCGAGCAGTTCTTC.

This clonotype came up a few times. The chain joins TRBV6-5 to TRBJ1-2, with a possible D match to TRBD1 (5 bases). Trimming pared 8 bases from V and 8 bases from J, leaving 15 bases between. Germline-derived CDR1 and CDR2 are MNHEY and SVGAGI. The CDR3 has 12 amino acids. CDR3 residues: CASQGWIGGYTF. In DNA form, the CDR3 reads TGTGCCAGCCAGGGTTGGATTGGGGGCTACACCTTC.

V and J are TRBV20-1 and TRBJ2-3, with a tentative D call TRBD2 (5 bases). The CDR3 sequence is 14 residues long. The germline V gene encodes CDR1 DFQATT and CDR2 SNEGSKA (reference sequence). V lost 3 bases and J lost 4, with 14 bases in between. The CDR3 reads CSASPRQEADTQYF. CDR3 nucleotide sequence: TGCAGTGCTAGCCCCCGCCAGGAGGCAGATACGCAGTATTTT.

The chain recombines TRBV6-2 or TRBV6-3 with TRBJ2-7; D is perhaps TRBD1 (6 bases). Germline V CDR1 and CDR2: MNHEY, SVGEGT. The ends were cut back, 8 bases at V and 3 bases at J, with 17 bases in the middle. The CDR3 spans 14 residues. In DNA form, the CDR3 reads TGTGCCAGCGTGGGGGCTGGGGATGGCTACGAGCAGTACTTC. Translated: CASVGAGDGYEQYF.

The chain uses TRBV10-3 and TRBJ1-4, with a possible D match to TRBD1 (5 bases). The V end was cut by 3 bases, the J end by 6 bases, with 11 bases between. The CDR3 has 14 residues. Germline CDR1 ENHRY, CDR2 SYGVKD. CDR3 coding DNA: TGTGCCATCAGTGAAAAGGGGTTGGATGAAAAACTGTTTTTT. It specifies CAISEKGLDEKLFF.

This clonotype was picked up a small number of times. The chain couples TRBV20-1 to TRBJ2-3, with D uncertain. The germline V gene has CDR1 DFQATT and CDR2 SNEGSKA (reference sequence). Trimming pared 7 bases from V and 3 bases from J, leaving 11 bases between. There are 12 residues in the CDR3. CDR3 coding DNA: TGCAGTGGCGGACCTGAAACAGATACGCAGTATTTT. Protein sequence: CSGGPETDTQYF.

This chain links TRBV5-1 with TRBJ2-1; 11 bases match TRBD1. The length of the CDR3 is 15 residues. Per germline, CDR1 SGHRS and CDR2 YFSETQ. The trim removed 3 bases at V and 6 bases at J, leaving 5 bases unmatched. The CDR3 spells CASSSLGTGGNEQFF. The CDR3 DNA reads as TGCGCCAGCAGCTCGTTAGGGACAGGGGGCAATGAGCAGTTCTTC.

The chain carries TRBV28 and TRBJ1-5, with D possibly matching TRBD1 (5 bases). Trimming left V 8 bases short and J 2 bases short, with 13 bases between. Germline loops: CDR1 MDHEN, CDR2 SYDVKM. This CDR3 is built from 14 residues. Written as DNA, the CDR3 is TGTGCCAGCCGCAGGGTTAGAGGCAATCAGCCCCAGCATTTT. This translates into CASRRVRGNQPQHF.

The chain couples TRBV10-3 to TRBJ1-5; 7 bases are a match to TRBD1. This CDR3 has 14 amino acids. The V segment lost 9 bases and the J segment 2 bases; nucleotides outside the gene matches: 7. The germline V gene has CDR1 ENHRY and CDR2 SYGVKD. CDR3 nucleotide sequence: TGTGCCATAGGGACAGCCGAACGCAATCAGCCCCAGCATTTT. This translates into CAIGTAERNQPQHF.

The V call is TRBV7-2, the J call TRBJ2-1, with D tentatively TRBD2 (5 bases). Trimming shortened V by 3 bases and J by 0 bases, and 12 bases separated the two germline ends. Germline V gene data show CDR1 as SGHTA and CDR2 as FQGNSA. This CDR3 is 16 amino acids long. Here the CDR3 reads CASSFNRGSSYNEQFF. CDR3 DNA sequence: TGTGCCAGCAGCTTCAACCGGGGATCCTCCTACAATGAGCAGTTCTTC.

The chain couples TRBV11-2 to TRBJ2-4; D is unresolved. The J call is doubtful: the DNA matches TRBJ2-7 better. This CDR3 is built from 11 residues. Germline V lookup: CDR1 SGHAT, CDR2 FQNNGV. In nucleotides, the CDR3 is TGTGCCAGCAGCTTACCGAACGAGCAGTACTTC. This codes for CASSLPNEQYF.

V usage is TRBV7-2 and J usage is TRBJ2-1; 8 bases are shared with TRBD2. CDR1 is SGHTA and CDR2 is FQGNSA in the germline V gene. The J segment lost 15 bases and the V segment lost 5 bases, leaving 15 bases of the junction unmatched. The CDR3 consists of 14 residues. The CDR3 bases are TGTGCCAGCAGCCCCCTGGGTCGAGCGGGGGTCACGTTCTTC. The encoded protein is CASSPLGRAGVTFF.

This clonotype has at least ten counts. The CDR3 DNA reads as TGCGCCAGCAGCTTGGGCGGGACAGCCAATGAGCAGTTCTTC. As protein: CASSLGGTANEQFF. This chain links TRBV5-1 with TRBJ2-1, with a weak D call TRBD1 (7 bases). Trimming pared 0 bases from V and 6 bases from J, leaving 10 bases between. CDR1 SGHRS and CDR2 YFSETQ come from the germline V gene. The CDR3 sequence is 14 residues long.

V gene TRBV7-9 combines with J gene TRBJ2-2; D tentatively fits TRBD1 or TRBD2 (5 bases each). Trimming pared 5 bases from V and 5 bases from J, leaving 21 bases between. This CDR3 is 17 amino acids long. Germline V CDR1 and CDR2: SEHNR, FQNEAQ (reference sequence). Here the CDR3 reads CASSPPRGGIKTGELFF. The DNA for the CDR3 is TGTGCCAGCAGCCCCCCGCGTGGGGGAATAAAAACCGGGGAGCTGTTTTTT.

The V and J genes are TRBV20-1 and TRBJ1-1; D ambiguous. Trimming took 1 base from V and 7 from J, leaving 10 bases between them. CDR3 length: 12 amino acids. Germline V gene sequence: CDR1 DFQATT, CDR2 SNEGSKA (reference sequence). CDR3 residues: CSARGARREAFF. The CDR3 bases are TGCAGTGCTAGAGGGGCCAGGCGTGAAGCTTTCTTT.

V usage is TRBV4-1 and J usage is TRBJ2-2; 7 bases agree with TRBD2. V gave up 3 bases and J gave up 6 bases; unmatched junction bases: 4. The CDR3 totals 14 residues. In germline, CDR1 is MGHRA, CDR2 YSYEKL. CDR3 sequence: CASSQGGMPGELFF. CDR3 coding DNA: TGCGCCAGCAGCCAGGGAGGGATGCCCGGGGAGCTGTTTTTT.

This clonotype is a singleton in its sample. The chain is built from TRBV6-1 and TRBJ2-2, with D possibly being TRBD1 (5 bases). The germline gives CDR1 MNHNS, CDR2 SASEGT. The ends were cut back, 2 bases at V and 4 bases at J, with 11 bases in the middle. The CDR3 is 15 amino acids. CDR3 sequence (DNA): TGTGCCAGCAGTGAAAATAGGGGCGGCACCGGGGAGCTGTTTTTT. It specifies CASSENRGGTGELFF.

The rearrangement links TRBV7-2 to TRBJ1-2; D remains unclear. V was trimmed by 7 bases and J by 3 bases, leaving 12 bases between them. CDR3 length equals 13 residues. Germline lookup yields CDR1 SGHTA and CDR2 FQGNSA. DNA for the CDR3: TGTGCCAGCATCCCCCCAGCGCACTATGGCTACACCTTC. Its translation: CASIPPAHYGYTF.

This chain links TRBV7-2 with TRBJ1-3, with a weak D call TRBD1 (6 bases). V was cut by 2 bases and J by 4 bases, with 12 bases left in between. The CDR3 has 15 amino acids. Germline V CDR1 and CDR2: SGHTA, FQGNSA. In DNA, the CDR3 is TGTGCCAGCAGCTTAAGGTCAGGGGACGGAAACACCATATATTTT. It translates to CASSLRSGDGNTIYF.

The J gene is TRBJ2-5, the V gene TRBV6-6; the D gene could be TRBD1 or TRBD2 (5 bases each). The CDR3 contains 15 residues. The germline V and J ends were trimmed by 2 bases and 11 bases, with 21 bases remaining between them. In germline, CDR1 is MNHNY, CDR2 SVGAGI (reference sequence). CDR3 DNA: TGTGCCAGCAGTTACCCTGAGGCAGGGAGTGGTGAGCAGTACTTC. As protein: CASSYPEAGSGEQYF.

This clonotype was recorded a few times. The chain couples TRBV5-1 to TRBJ2-1; D gene uncertain. The germline CDR1 and CDR2 sequences are SGHRS and YFSETQ. Trimming shortened V by 4 bases and J by 3 bases, and 14 bases separated the two germline ends. This CDR3 is built from 15 residues. In DNA form, the CDR3 reads TGCGCCAGCAGCCCTGGGCAGGCCAACTACAATGAGCAGTTCTTC. This encodes CASSPGQANYNEQFF.

CDR3: CSAQSALGRKEKLFF. CDR3 nucleotides: TGCAGTGCTCAATCAGCTTTAGGGCGCAAAGAAAAACTGTTTTTT. The rearrangement uses TRBV20-1 and TRBJ1-4, with unresolved D. Trimming shortened V by 5 bases and J by 8 bases, and 21 bases separated the two germline ends. The CDR3 contains 15 residues. CDR1 and CDR2 (germline): DFQATT, SNEGSKA (reference sequence).

This clonotype was picked up a small number of times. This rearrangement joins TRBV20-1 to TRBJ2-1; TRBD2 aligns across 10 bases. J lost 6 bases, V lost 7 bases, and 9 bases had no gene match. The CDR3 spans 14 residues. Germline-derived CDR1 and CDR2 are DFQATT and SNEGSKA (reference sequence). In DNA, the CDR3 is TGCAGTGGGATCGGGACTAGCGCCTTCAATGAGCAGTTCTTC. It codes for CSGIGTSAFNEQFF.

The chain recombines TRBV7-9 with TRBJ2-1; perhaps TRBD1 as D (6 bases). The CDR3 runs to 16 residues. Germline CDR1 is SEHNR and CDR2 is FQNEAQ (reference sequence). The germline V and J ends were trimmed by 5 bases and 3 bases, with 17 bases remaining between them. The CDR3 spells CASSRVGQTNYNEQFF. Here the CDR3 DNA reads TGTGCCAGCAGCCGGGTAGGACAGACAAACTACAATGAGCAGTTCTTC.

This clonotype has just a few counts. The chain links TRBV7-2 to TRBJ2-7, with D perhaps matching TRBD1 or TRBD2 (5 bases each). CDR1 SGHTA and CDR2 FQGNSA come from the germline V gene. The CDR3 contains 15 residues. With 2 bases removed from V and 0 bases from J, the gap between germline ends came to 11 bases. CDR3 sequence: CASSLMGVSSYEQYF. Written as DNA, the CDR3 is TGTGCCAGCAGCTTAATGGGGGTAAGCTCCTACGAGCAGTACTTC.

This clonotype appeared a few times. The chain couples TRBV20-1 to TRBJ2-4; the match to TRBD1 covers 9 bases. The J call is doubtful: the DNA matches TRBJ2-7 better. The CDR3 contains 14 residues. In germline, CDR1 is DFQATT, CDR2 SNEGSKA (reference sequence). CDR3 bases: TGCAGTGCTAGGGGTTTAACAGGGGGCCGCGAGCAGTACTTC. Amino acids: CSARGLTGGREQYF.

Concerning this clonotype: At one end the junction does not follow the germline gene, possibly because of a read error. The rearrangement uses TRBV20-1 and TRBJ2-5; 8 positions match TRBD2. The last part of the DNA fits TRBJ2-7 better; the J call may be wrong. The germline V gene encodes CDR1 DFQATT and CDR2 SNEGSKA (reference sequence). The CDR3 has 13 residues. The CDR3 DNA reads as TGCAGTACTAGATCCGGGGGGGCCGCCGAGCAGTACTTC. The encoded protein is CSTRSGGAAEQYF.

Concerning this clonotype: This could be a read error, since a much larger clone is one nucleotide away. The gene calls are TRBV4-2 and TRBJ1-2; D ambiguous. The germline V and J ends were trimmed by 1 base and 0 bases, with 12 bases remaining between them. This CDR3 comprises 16 residues. Germline CDR1 LGHNA, CDR2 YNFKEQ. DNA of the CDR3: TGTGCCAGCAGCCAAGGGGTTCGCACAACTAACTATGGCTACACCTTC. It codes for CASSQGVRTTNYGYTF.

V usage is TRBV5-1 and J usage is TRBJ2-2; D not resolved. CDR1 SGHRS and CDR2 YFSETQ come from the germline V gene. V was shortened by 2 bases and J by 7 bases, with 12 bases between the two germline ends. The CDR3 runs 14 residues. CDR3 DNA: TGCGCCAGCAGCTTTGTCTTCCCACGCGGGGAGCTGTTTTTT. It translates to CASSFVFPRGELFF.

The chain carries TRBV6-1 and TRBJ2-1; TRBD1 matches at 7 bases. The CDR3 length is 16 residues. Per germline, CDR1 MNHNS and CDR2 SASEGT. Trimming took 2 bases from V and 2 from J; bases not matched to a gene: 6. The CDR3 nucleotides read TGTGCCAGCAGTGAAACTACAGGGGACGCCTACAATGAGCAGTTCTTC. It encodes CASSETTGDAYNEQFF.

This clonotype was detected a few times. This chain links TRBV2 with TRBJ1-5; 8 bases are a match to TRBD1. Losses at the gene ends were 10 bases for V and 7 bases for J; bases not matched to a gene: 9. The length of the CDR3 is 13 residues. Looked up from germline, CDR1 is SNHLY and CDR2 is FYNNEI. In nucleotides, the CDR3 is TGTGCCACCCAAGGACAGGGCGAACAGCCCCAGCATTTT. It codes for CATQGQGEQPQHF.